The 17 T cell receptor beta chains below were found in one sample sequenced in a study of CD4 T cells in relation to SARS-CoV-2 and coronaviruses. This table comes from immunoSEQ multiplex PCR, and its TCRdb copy is limited to in-frame clones, with some not included. The repertoire holds 60,000 or so clones, with about 94% as singletons. Unexposed donor CD4+ T cells date from about 2011-2019, before the COVID-19 pandemic. Sequencing was performed on naive CD4+ T cells from PBMCs. Subset denoted: naive CD4+ T cells isolated by negative enrichment. The source is a human donor in good health.

The J gene is TRBJ2-5, the V gene TRBV4-2; D remains unclear. Trimming cost V 4 bases and J 0 bases, with 9 bases left between them. Germline assignment: CDR1 LGHNA and CDR2 YNFKEQ. The CDR3 contains 14 residues. The CDR3 protein is CASSPHRDQETQYF. CDR3 in DNA: TGTGCCAGCAGCCCCCACAGAGACCAAGAGACCCAGTACTTC.

The V gene is TRBV19, the J gene TRBJ1-4; 9 bases match TRBD1. The CDR3 has 15 residues. The germline CDR1 and CDR2 sequences are LNHDA and SQIVND (reference sequence). J was trimmed by 5 bases and V by 5 bases; bases with no gene match: 6. The CDR3 bases are TGTGCCAGTAGTCTCGGGGGGACAGGGAATGAAAAACTGTTTTTT. This sequence encodes CASSLGGTGNEKLFF.

The V gene is TRBV28, the J gene TRBJ1-2; no clear D. The V end lost 7 bases, the J end lost 4 bases, and 25 bases lay between the germline ends. The length of the CDR3 is 17 residues. Per the germline V gene, CDR1 is MDHEN and CDR2 is SYDVKM. The CDR3 reads CASTTLGRRAKSYGYTF. The CDR3 DNA reads as TGTGCCAGCACCACTTTAGGTCGGAGGGCGAAATCCTATGGCTACACCTTC.

The chain joins TRBV10-1 to TRBJ2-5; perhaps TRBD2 as D (6 bases). This CDR3 spans 16 amino acids. From germline, CDR1 is WNHNN and CDR2 SYGVQD (reference sequence). V lost 6 bases and J 2 bases, leaving 19 bases between the germline ends. The CDR3 sequence: CASSRGIAANQETQYF. CDR3 nucleotide sequence: TGCGCCAGCAGCCGGGGGATAGCGGCAAATCAAGAGACCCAGTACTTC.

To note about this clone: An end of the junction differs from the germline gene, which may be a read error. The chain recombines TRBV28 with TRBJ1-2; no reliable D call. Germline V gene lookup returns CDR1 MDHEN and CDR2 SYDVKM. This CDR3 is 13 amino acids long. Here the CDR3 DNA reads TGTGCCAGCACCCCCGGCGGTCGGTATGTCTACACCTTC. It codes for CASTPGGRYVYTF.

The gene calls are TRBV5-1 and TRBJ1-4, with TRBD1 matching over 10 bases. CDR1 and CDR2 (germline): SGHRS, YFSETQ. Unmatched junction bases numbered 5, after V lost 4 bases and J lost 5 bases. The CDR3 covers 15 residues. CDR3 amino acids: CASSTRTGGNEKLFF. For the CDR3, the DNA is TGCGCCAGCAGCACCCGGACAGGGGGGAATGAAAAACTGTTTTTT.

This chain connects TRBV3-1 (or the pseudogene TRBV3-2) to TRBJ2-2; D is ambiguous. Trimming stripped 0 bases from V and 0 bases from J, with 2 bases between. Germline CDR1 reads LGHDT; CDR2 reads YNNKEL (reference sequence). CDR3 length: 14 residues. The chain's CDR3 is CASSQDPNTGELFF. CDR3 sequence (DNA): TGTGCCAGCAGCCAAGATCCGAACACCGGGGAGCTGTTTTTT.

The chain combines TRBV11-2 with TRBJ1-1; unclear D gene. This CDR3 is 13 amino acids long. CDR1 is SGHAT and CDR2 is FQNNGV in the germline V gene. The germline V and J ends were trimmed by 5 bases and 4 bases, with 11 bases remaining between them. As DNA, the CDR3 is TGTGCCAGCAGCCAGGATCTACCCACTGAAGCTTTCTTT. Translated, it gives CASSQDLPTEAFF.

The chain joins TRBV4-2 to TRBJ2-7, with 8 bases aligning to TRBD2. Germline loops: CDR1 LGHNA, CDR2 YNFKEQ. The CDR3 is 16 amino acids. Germline trimming cut 2 bases from V and 5 bases from J; bases unmatched to any gene: 11. The CDR3 sequence: CASSQPGTRSAHEQYF. The CDR3 DNA follows: TGTGCCAGCAGCCAACCGGGGACTAGGTCGGCGCACGAGCAGTACTTC.

The chain is built from TRBV20-1 and TRBJ1-2; 9 bases line up with TRBD1. This CDR3 region has 14 residues. The V gene end was trimmed by 7 bases and the J gene end by 3 bases; junction bases not matched to a gene: 9. CDR1 is DFQATT and CDR2 is SNEGSKA in the germline V gene (reference sequence). The CDR3 is CSVSRDRVDYGYTF. CDR3 nucleotides: TGCAGTGTTAGTAGGGACAGGGTAGACTATGGCTACACCTTC.

Worth noting for this clone: Distinct nucleotide sequences in the sample also encode this CDR3. The chain is built from TRBV3-1 (or the pseudogene TRBV3-2) and TRBJ2-1; D gene uncertain. The CDR3 runs 12 residues. Germline loops: CDR1 LGHDT, CDR2 YNNKEL (reference sequence). V lost 2 bases, J lost 2 bases, and 1 base lay in between. The CDR3 loop is CASSQTYNEQFF. CDR3 bases: TGTGCCAGCAGCCAAACCTACAATGAGCAGTTCTTC.

The rearrangement joins TRBV11-2 to TRBJ1-5; TRBD1 aligns across 9 bases. The germline gives CDR1 SGHAT, CDR2 FQNNGV. V lost 1 base and J lost 1; bases outside the gene matches: 5. The CDR3 runs to 17 residues. As DNA, the CDR3 is TGTGCCAGCAGCTTAGGGGCGGACAGGGGAAGCAATCAGCCCCAGCATTTT. Translation: CASSLGADRGSNQPQHF.

The chain is built from TRBV9 and TRBJ2-7, with TRBD2 identical over 8 bases. The V segment lost 2 bases and the J segment 6 bases; nucleotides outside the gene matches: 16. The germline V gene encodes CDR1 SGDLS and CDR2 YYNGEE. This CDR3 is 17 amino acids long. The CDR3 bases are TGTGCCAGCAGCGTTCCGAAAGCGGGAGCCTCCTTAGGCGAGCAGTACTTC. This translates into CASSVPKAGASLGEQYF.

This chain uses TRBV2 with TRBJ2-5; 14 nucleotides line up with TRBD2. The CDR3 loop spans 16 amino acids. J gave up 1 base and V 4 bases, and 2 bases lay outside the gene matches. Germline CDR1 and CDR2: SNHLY and FYNNEI. CDR3 residues: CASSGTSGRIQETQYF. Here the CDR3 DNA reads TGTGCCAGCAGTGGGACTAGCGGGAGGATCCAAGAGACCCAGTACTTC.

The V gene is TRBV20-1, the J gene TRBJ2-7; TRBD2 aligns across 10 bases. Losses at the gene ends were 3 bases for V and 2 bases for J; bases not matched to a gene: 4. The CDR3 runs 14 residues. Germline V gives CDR1 DFQATT, CDR2 SNEGSKA (reference sequence). The DNA of the CDR3 is TGCAGTGCTAGTTCTAGCGGGGGAACCTACGAGCAGTACTTC. As protein: CSASSSGGTYEQYF.

The chain has TRBV6-5 and TRBJ2-7; 9 nucleotides line up with TRBD2. In germline, CDR1 is MNHEY, CDR2 SVGAGI. Unmatched junction bases numbered 6, after V lost 0 bases and J lost 6 bases. This CDR3 comprises 15 residues. The CDR3 nucleotides read TGTGCCAGCAGTTACTCGACTAGCGGAGTGGGCGAGCAGTACTTC. Protein product: CASSYSTSGVGEQYF.

V gene TRBV19 combines with J gene TRBJ2-2; TRBD1 or TRBD2 may be the D gene (6 bases each). Trimming removed 6 bases at V and 3 bases at J, with 14 bases between. CDR1 and CDR2 from the germline V gene are LNHDA and SQIVND (reference sequence). The CDR3 extends over 15 amino acids. DNA of the CDR3: TGTGCCAGTAGAGGGGGGCTCGGGTACACCGGGGAGCTGTTTTTT. Encoded protein: CASRGGLGYTGELFF.